This TCR beta chain was profiled in a study of shared clonotypes between healthy human individuals. Trimming pared 4 bases from V and 4 bases from J, leaving 22 bases between. Germline-derived CDR1 and CDR2 are LNHNV and YYDKDF (reference sequence). The CDR3 contains 17 residues. Profiled with immunoSEQ multiplex PCR; TCRdb holds only in-frame clones, not every one. The sample shows 2 million to 2.5 million clones, roughly 93% of them seen only once. Concerning this clone itself: Its matching antigen is unknown.

Study-wide results and caveats: Rarefaction demonstrated incomplete sorted-subset sequencing despite large depth.

Material: naive CD4+ T cells from PBMCs. Subset meaning: CD45RA+ positively selected. This sequence originates from a man between 18 and 29 years old in good health. Some clones in this sample may be carry-over from other donors' samples. The rearrangement joins TRBV15 to TRBJ2-5; D might be TRBD1 or TRBD2, each matching 5 bases. The CDR3 is CATSTRGFWGSGETQYF. The CDR3 DNA reads as TGTGCCACCAGCACCCGGGGTTTTTGGGGCAGCGGAGAGACCCAGTACTTC.